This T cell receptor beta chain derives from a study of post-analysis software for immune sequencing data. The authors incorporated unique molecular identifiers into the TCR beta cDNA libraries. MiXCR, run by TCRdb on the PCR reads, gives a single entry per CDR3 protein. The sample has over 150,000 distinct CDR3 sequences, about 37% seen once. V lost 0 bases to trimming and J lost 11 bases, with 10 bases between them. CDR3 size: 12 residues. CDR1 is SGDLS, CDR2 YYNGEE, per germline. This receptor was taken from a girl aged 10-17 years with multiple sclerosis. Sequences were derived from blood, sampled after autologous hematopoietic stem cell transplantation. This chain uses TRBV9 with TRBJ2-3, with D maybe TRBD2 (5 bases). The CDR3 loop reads CASSVELGKQYF. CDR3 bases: TGTGCCAGCAGCGTAGAACTAGGGAAGCAGTATTTT.